One sample yielded the 23 T cell receptor beta chains listed below, sequenced in a study of cytomegalovirus exposure and HLA in healthy donors. PCR involved 60 Vbeta and 13 Jbeta primers. Data came from immunoSEQ multiplex PCR; TCRdb stores just in-frame clones and leaves some out. The top ten clones hold 2.6% of a sample with fewer than 200,000 clones, 60% to 80% of them seen once. The sequencing input was PBMCs. All receptors derive from a woman aged 40 to 55 in good health and CMV-seropositive.

This clone was observed a handful of times. Additional DNA sequences in this sample encode the identical CDR3. The chain combines TRBV7-2 with TRBJ2-3, with D possibly being TRBD2 (5 bases). V was clipped by 5 bases and J by 1 base, with 7 bases between them. CDR3 length: 13 residues. CDR1 is SGHTA, CDR2 FQGNSA, per germline. The CDR3, as DNA: TGTGCCAGCAGCCCCGGGGGCACAGATACGCAGTATTTT. This translates into CASSPGGTDTQYF.

The chain carries TRBV13 and TRBJ2-3, with 9 bases matching TRBD1. The germline gives CDR1 PRHDT, CDR2 FYEKMQ (reference sequence). This CDR3 comprises 18 residues. Losses at the gene ends were 6 bases for V and 4 bases for J; bases not matched to a gene: 17. CDR3 sequence: CASSPLSVQGAGSDTQYF. CDR3 DNA sequence: TGTGCCAGCAGTCCTCTCTCCGTACAGGGGGCTGGATCAGATACGCAGTATTTT.

The genes are TRBV19 and TRBJ2-3, with a tentative D call TRBD1 (6 bases). Per germline, CDR1 LNHDA and CDR2 SQIVND (reference sequence). The length of the CDR3 is 14 residues. The V end lost 5 bases, the J end lost 4 bases, and 13 bases lay between the germline ends. In DNA, the CDR3 is TGTGCCAGTAGTTTCGAAGGGGGAGCAGATACGCAGTATTTT. Translation gives CASSFEGGADTQYF. Drawing the rest from reference TRBV19 and TRBJ2-3, the complete variable domain is DGGITQSPKYLFRKEGQNVTLSCEQNLNHDAMYWYRQDPGQGLRLIYYSQIVNDFQKGDIAEGYSVSREKKESFPLTVTSAQKNPTAFYLCASSFEGGADTQYFGPGTRLTVL.

The chain links TRBV19 to TRBJ1-4; 8 bases line up with TRBD1. This CDR3 region has 14 residues. The germline V gene has CDR1 LNHDA and CDR2 SQIVND (reference sequence). Trimming at V came to 7 bases and at J to 3 bases, leaving 4 bases not matched to a gene. The CDR3 is CASIDRGANEKLFF. As DNA, the CDR3 is TGTGCCAGTATCGACAGGGGAGCTAATGAAAAACTGTTTTTT. The full variable domain, with the rest looked up from reference TRBV19 and TRBJ1-4, is DGGITQSPKYLFRKEGQNVTLSCEQNLNHDAMYWYRQDPGQGLRLIYYSQIVNDFQKGDIAEGYSVSREKKESFPLTVTSAQKNPTAFYLCASIDRGANEKLFFGSGTQLSVL.

The V call is TRBV5-1, the J call TRBJ2-1; tentatively, D is TRBD2 (7 bases). Per the germline V gene, CDR1 is SGHRS and CDR2 is YFSETQ. The CDR3 covers 13 residues. Trimming cost V 6 bases and J 6 bases, with 13 bases left between them. CDR3 loop: CASIRGAVNEQFF. The CDR3 DNA sequence: TGCGCCAGCATTCGGGGGGCGGTCAATGAGCAGTTCTTC.

Note on this clone: This same CDR3 is encoded by further DNA sequences in the sample. The chain carries TRBV7-2 and TRBJ2-5, with D unresolved. The CDR3 is 14 residues long. Trimming took off 5 bases at V and 4 bases at J, with 14 bases between the two ends. Germline lookup yields CDR1 SGHTA and CDR2 FQGNSA. The CDR3 nucleotides read TGTGCCAGCAGCCCCCCCCGCGGCGCAGAGACCCAGTACTTC. Its translation is CASSPPRGAETQYF.

The chain is built from TRBV5-4 and TRBJ2-1; 12 bases are a match to TRBD2. Germline V lookup: CDR1 SGHNT, CDR2 YYREEE (reference sequence). Unmatched junction bases numbered 5, after V lost 3 bases and J lost 1 base. The CDR3 runs 17 residues. The CDR3 sequence is CASSSWTSGTSYNEQFF. CDR3 in DNA: TGTGCCAGCAGCTCCTGGACTAGCGGGACGTCCTACAATGAGCAGTTCTTC.

The V gene is TRBV5-4, the J gene TRBJ2-7; TRBD1 matches at 8 bases. V trimming: 3 bases; J trimming: 5 bases; junction bases outside the gene matches: 4. The CDR3 consists of 13 residues. Germline loops: CDR1 SGHNT, CDR2 YYREEE (reference sequence). The CDR3, as DNA: TGTGCCAGCAGCTGGCAGGGGGCCAACGAGCAGTACTTC. Residues: CASSWQGANEQYF.

This clone has just a few counts. J is TRBJ1-2 and V is TRBV29-1; D unclear. V lost 6 bases, J lost 5 bases, and 16 bases lay in between. The CDR3 spans 13 residues. The germline gives CDR1 SQVTM, CDR2 ANQGSEA. In DNA, the CDR3 is TGCAGCGTGGAGAGGCCAAGCAGATATGGCTACACCTTC. As protein: CSVERPSRYGYTF.

The chain links TRBV9 to TRBJ1-4; possibly TRBD1 for D (5 bases). Trimming pared 4 bases from V and 2 bases from J, leaving 12 bases between. This CDR3 has 15 residues. From germline, CDR1 is SGDLS and CDR2 YYNGEE. CDR3 protein: CASSRGWVTNEKLFF. The CDR3 nucleotides read TGTGCCAGCAGCAGGGGATGGGTTACTAATGAAAAACTGTTTTTT.

The chain combines TRBV6-6 with TRBJ1-2; D may be TRBD1 (5 bases). This CDR3 contains 15 residues. Germline loops: CDR1 MNHNY, CDR2 SVGAGI (reference sequence). V was cut by 6 bases and J by 0 bases, with 14 bases left in between. The CDR3 sequence: CASSRDSNPNYGYTF. In DNA form, the CDR3 reads TGTGCCAGCAGCCGTGACAGCAACCCTAACTATGGCTACACCTTC.

This clone was observed a single time. This chain connects TRBV7-9 to TRBJ2-1; TRBD1 aligns across 7 bases. V lost 4 bases, J lost 2 bases, and 2 bases stayed unmatched. CDR1 SEHNR and CDR2 FQNEAQ come from the germline V gene (reference sequence). This CDR3 comprises 14 residues. The CDR3 region has the DNA TGTGCCAGCAGCTCACAGGGGCCCTACAATGAGCAGTTCTTC. Residues: CASSSQGPYNEQFF.

The genes are TRBV11-3 and TRBJ1-5; D remains ambiguous. The V gene lost 2 bases and the J gene lost 4 bases, with 6 bases spanning the gap. The CDR3 runs to 13 residues. Germline CDR1 and CDR2: SGHNT and YENEEA. The CDR3 here is CASSLRENQPQHF. The CDR3 DNA is TGTGCCAGCAGCTTAAGGGAGAATCAGCCCCAGCATTTT.

V and J are TRBV18 and TRBJ1-2, with D perhaps matching TRBD1 (6 bases). Deletions cut 2 bases from V and 11 bases from J, with 18 bases between. The CDR3 is 14 amino acids. Germline V gene data show CDR1 as KGHSH and CDR2 as LQKENI. For the CDR3, the DNA is TGTGCCAGCTCACCAGACAGGTTAGCAGGATGGTACACCTTC. Protein: CASSPDRLAGWYTF.

This clone was seen only a few times. V is TRBV5-1 and J is TRBJ2-2; tentative D call: TRBD2 (6 bases). CDR1 and CDR2 (germline): SGHRS, YFSETQ. The CDR3 totals 15 residues. V was trimmed by 0 bases and J by 4 bases, leaving 10 bases between them. CDR3 protein: CASSLDGSGTGELFF. CDR3 bases: TGCGCCAGCAGCTTGGACGGGAGTGGCACCGGGGAGCTGTTTTTT.

The chain joins TRBV29-1 to TRBJ1-5; D might be TRBD1 (5 bases). CDR3 length: 15 amino acids. Trimming shortened V by 6 bases and J by 4 bases, and 19 bases separated the two germline ends. Per the germline V gene, CDR1 is SQVTM and CDR2 is ANQGSEA. The CDR3 loop is CSVEPEDRPNQPQHF. The CDR3 region has the DNA TGCAGCGTGGAGCCTGAAGACAGACCTAATCAGCCCCAGCATTTT. Full variable domain (rest looked up from reference TRBV29-1 and TRBJ1-5): SAVISQKPSRDICQRGTSLTIQCQVDSQVTMMFWYRQQPGQSLTLIATANQGSEATYESGFVIDKFPISRPNLTFSTLTVSNMSPEDSSIYLCSVEPEDRPNQPQHFGDGTRLSIL.

The chain joins TRBV30 to TRBJ1-1; unclear D gene. The CDR3 spans 13 residues. Per germline, CDR1 GTSNPN and CDR2 SVGIG (reference sequence). Trimming took off 1 base at V and 1 base at J, with 7 bases between the two ends. For the CDR3, the DNA is TGTGCCTGGAGTGGGCAGTGGAACACTGAAGCTTTCTTT. It translates to CAWSGQWNTEAFF.

The V and J genes are TRBV11-2 and TRBJ2-7, with 7 nucleotides matching TRBD1. The V gene's germline CDR1 is SGHAT and CDR2 FQNNGV. Trimming at V came to 3 bases and at J to 2 bases, leaving 7 bases not matched to a gene. The CDR3 loop spans 15 amino acids. The CDR3 DNA sequence: TGTGCCAGCAGCTTTGGCCGGACAGGCGCCTACGAGCAGTACTTC. Its translation: CASSFGRTGAYEQYF. The full variable domain, with the rest looked up from reference TRBV11-2 and TRBJ2-7, is EAGVAQSPRYKIIEKRQSVAFWCNPISGHATLYWYQQILGQGPKLLIQFQNNGVVDDSQLPKDRFSAERLKGVDSTLKIQPAKLEDSAVYLCASSFGRTGAYEQYFGPGTRLTVT.

The genes are TRBV10-3 and TRBJ1-2, with a possible D match to TRBD1 (5 bases). V lost 2 bases and J 1 base, leaving 11 bases between the germline ends. CDR3 length equals 15 residues. CDR1 is ENHRY and CDR2 is SYGVKD in the germline V gene. CDR3 protein: CAISEGPGFNYGYTF. For the CDR3, the DNA is TGTGCCATCAGTGAGGGACCAGGGTTTAACTATGGCTACACCTTC.

This chain uses TRBV20-1 with TRBJ2-5; 7 bases are shared with TRBD2. Trimming cost V 3 bases and J 5 bases; bases outside gene matches: 0. Germline V gene sequence: CDR1 DFQATT, CDR2 SNEGSKA (reference sequence). This CDR3 is built from 11 residues. The CDR3 DNA follows: TGCAGTGCTAGCGGGGGGGAGACCCAGTACTTC. This gives the protein CSASGGETQYF.

This sequence joins TRBV9 and TRBJ2-1, with 11 nucleotides matching TRBD2. CDR3 length: 14 residues. Trimming removed 3 bases from V and 9 bases from J; junction bases left unmatched: 5. The V gene's germline CDR1 is SGDLS and CDR2 YYNGEE. In DNA, the CDR3 is TGTGCCAGCAGCGCACTAGCGGGAGTGAGTGAGCAGTTCTTC. It yields the protein CASSALAGVSEQFF.

This chain uses TRBV10-3 with TRBJ1-2; no definite D call. The CDR3 runs to 12 residues. Trimming removed 3 bases from V and 5 bases from J, with 7 bases in between. Germline V gene lookup returns CDR1 ENHRY and CDR2 SYGVKD. The DNA for the CDR3 is TGTGCCATCAGTGACCGGGTGTATGGCTACACCTTC. Translation: CAISDRVYGYTF.

The chain links TRBV28 to TRBJ1-3; D uncertain. Germline CDR1 is MDHEN and CDR2 is SYDVKM. The CDR3 extends over 12 amino acids. Trimming pared 5 bases from V and 4 bases from J, leaving 6 bases between. CDR3: CASSIEGNTIYF. The CDR3 DNA reads as TGTGCCAGCAGTATAGAAGGAAACACCATATATTTT. Based on the CDR3 plus reference TRBV28 and TRBJ1-3, the full variable domain is DVKVTQSSRYLVKRTGEKVFLECVQDMDHENMFWYRQDPGLGLRLIYFSYDVKMKEKGDIPEGYSVSREKKERFSLILESASTNQTSMYLCASSIEGNTIYFGEGSWLTVV.